The 23 T cell receptor beta chains listed next were all sequenced from one sample in a study of control samples from healthy donors and cancer patients. Profiling relied on immunoSEQ multiplex PCR, and the TCRdb table lists in-frame clones only, not all of them. This sample has over 100,000 clones; more than 85% occur once, and the top ten carry approximately 16%. Material: blood. All receptors derive from a woman aged 45-60 years in good health.

V is TRBV19 and J is TRBJ2-5; D may be TRBD2 (6 bases). V was clipped by 4 bases and J by 1 base, with 10 bases between them. Germline V gene sequence: CDR1 LNHDA, CDR2 SQIVND (reference sequence). The CDR3 is made up of 14 amino acids. DNA of the CDR3: TGTGCCAGTAGTACCCCTAGCGCCCAAGAGACCCAGTACTTC. Translation gives CASSTPSAQETQYF.

The CDR3 DNA reads as TGTGCCAGCAGTTCACGAGGGTATGGCTACACCTTC. This gives the protein CASSSRGYGYTF. The chain uses TRBV12-3 or TRBV12-4 and TRBJ1-2; D is unclear. V lost 4 bases to trimming and J lost 5 bases, with 8 bases between them. CDR3 length equals 12 residues.

V and J are TRBV27 and TRBJ1-3, with a tentative D call TRBD1 (5 bases). The length of the CDR3 is 15 residues. The germline CDR1 and CDR2 sequences are MNHEY and SMNVEV (reference sequence). With 6 bases removed from V and 4 bases from J, the gap between germline ends came to 16 bases. CDR3 loop: CASRPGLWAGNTIYF. In DNA form, the CDR3 reads TGTGCCAGCAGGCCGGGACTCTGGGCGGGAAACACCATATATTTT.

The chain combines TRBV18 with TRBJ2-3, with TRBD1 matching 7 bases. Per the germline V gene, CDR1 is KGHSH and CDR2 is LQKENI. V lost 0 bases and J lost 2; bases outside the gene matches: 5. The CDR3 totals 16 residues. The chain's CDR3 is CASSPPRTGVTDTQYF. CDR3 nucleotides: TGTGCCAGCTCACCACCCCGGACAGGCGTCACAGATACGCAGTATTTT. The complete variable domain, with remaining parts taken from reference TRBV18 and TRBJ2-3, reads NAGVMQNPRHLVRRRGQEARLRCSPMKGHSHVYWYRQLPEEGLKFMVYLQKENIIDESGMPKERFSAEFPKEGPSILRIQQVVRGDSAAYFCASSPPRTGVTDTQYFGPGTRLTVL.

The CDR3 spells CASSLVRPEIYGYTF. The CDR3 coding sequence is TGTGCCAGCAGCTTAGTAAGGCCAGAAATCTATGGCTACACCTTC. This chain connects TRBV11-2 to TRBJ1-2; D uncertain. The CDR3 length is 15 residues. The V gene lost 1 base and the J gene lost 4 bases, with 13 bases spanning the gap. Germline loops: CDR1 SGHAT, CDR2 FQNNGV.

This chain uses TRBV19 with TRBJ1-5; D is possibly TRBD1 (6 bases). CDR1 and CDR2 from the germline V gene are LNHDA and SQIVND (reference sequence). This CDR3 is 16 amino acids long. V was cut by 5 bases and J by 3 bases, with 17 bases left in between. The CDR3: CASSSRTVRDNQPQHF. In nucleotides, the CDR3 is TGTGCCAGTAGTTCGAGGACAGTACGTGACAATCAGCCCCAGCATTTT.

This clone was observed a single time. The chain carries TRBV5-6 and TRBJ2-3; 11 nucleotides agree with TRBD1. CDR3 length: 17 residues. Germline V CDR1 and CDR2: SGHDT, YYEEEE. With V trimmed by 4 bases and J by 8 bases, 15 bases remained unmatched. CDR3 region: CASSVNSGTGGLVTQYF. The CDR3 nucleotides are TGTGCCAGCAGCGTTAACTCCGGGACAGGGGGTTTGGTTACGCAGTATTTT.

The chain links TRBV10-1 to TRBJ2-5; 12 bases are shared with TRBD2. V dropped 10 bases and J dropped 5; count of bases not matched to a gene: 23. The CDR3 consists of 19 residues. Germline V lookup: CDR1 WNHNN, CDR2 SYGVQD (reference sequence). CDR3 in amino acids: CATNTRDRGGLAGWETQYF. In DNA, the CDR3 is TGCGCCACCAATACCCGGGACAGGGGAGGACTAGCGGGATGGGAGACCCAGTACTTC.

This clone has just one count. The genes are TRBV10-3 and TRBJ2-6; 11 bases are a match to TRBD1. The CDR3 is 21 residues long. With 9 bases clipped from V and 0 bases from J, the junction kept 19 bases outside the gene matches. Germline CDR1 and CDR2: ENHRY and SYGVKD. The CDR3 nucleotides read TGTGCCATTCTACACCCGGGACAGGGGGGTGGGATATTCTCTGGGGCCAACGTCCTGACTTTC. Encoded protein: CAILHPGQGGGIFSGANVLTF.

The V gene is TRBV7-3, the J gene TRBJ2-3; TRBD2 agrees at 8 bases. The CDR3 is made up of 15 amino acids. V gave up 4 bases and J gave up 2 bases; unmatched junction bases: 5. The germline gives CDR1 SGHTA, CDR2 FQGTGA. This CDR3 reads CASSSQRGTTDTQYF. As DNA, the CDR3 is TGTGCCAGCAGCTCCCAGCGGGGGACCACAGATACGCAGTATTTT.

The rearrangement links TRBV6-5 to TRBJ2-1; D ambiguous. Germline V lookup: CDR1 MNHEY, CDR2 SVGAGI. The CDR3 consists of 14 residues. V lost 6 bases and J 3 bases, leaving 12 bases between the germline ends. CDR3 DNA: TGTGCCAGCAGCCCGCCCGGGTACTACAATGAGCAGTTCTTC. Encoded protein: CASSPPGYYNEQFF.

The chain combines TRBV7-9 with TRBJ2-5; D possibly uses TRBD1 or TRBD2 (5 bases each). V gave up 0 bases and J gave up 2 bases, with 10 bases separating them. CDR1 SEHNR and CDR2 FQNEAQ come from the germline V gene (reference sequence). This CDR3 spans 15 amino acids. The CDR3 nucleotides are TGTGCCAGCAGCTTAGCCTCCGGGGCTCAAGAGACCCAGTACTTC. It codes for CASSLASGAQETQYF.

The rearrangement joins TRBV19 to TRBJ1-3; D call uncertain. The ends were cut back, 5 bases at V and 4 bases at J, with 3 bases in the middle. The CDR3 is made up of 11 amino acids. Germline CDR1 reads LNHDA; CDR2 reads SQIVND (reference sequence). The CDR3 bases are TGTGCCAGTAGTGGGGGAAACACCATATATTTT. Its translation: CASSGGNTIYF. The full variable domain, rest sourced from reference TRBV19 and TRBJ1-3, is DGGITQSPKYLFRKEGQNVTLSCEQNLNHDAMYWYRQDPGQGLRLIYYSQIVNDFQKGDIAEGYSVSREKKESFPLTVTSAQKNPTAFYLCASSGGNTIYFGEGSWLTVV.

V and J are TRBV6-4 and TRBJ1-2; D remains ambiguous. The V end lost 3 bases, the J end lost 7 bases, and 6 bases lay between the germline ends. The CDR3 runs 11 residues. The germline V gene has CDR1 MRHNA and CDR2 SNTAGT. The CDR3 DNA follows: TGTGCCAGCAGTGAAGGGAGTGGCTACACCTTC. It specifies CASSEGSGYTF.

This chain links TRBV28 with TRBJ1-4, with TRBD1 identical over 7 bases. Looked up from germline, CDR1 is MDHEN and CDR2 is SYDVKM. The J segment lost 3 bases and the V segment lost 2 bases, leaving 18 bases of the junction unmatched. The CDR3 is 20 residues long. CDR3 nucleotides: TGTGCCAGCAGTTTAAGGGTAGGCAGGGGGAATTTCAGAGCTAATGAAAAACTGTTTTTT. It is translated as CASSLRVGRGNFRANEKLFF. The variable domain in full, with the rest retrieved from reference TRBV28 and TRBJ1-4, is DVKVTQSSRYLVKRTGEKVFLECVQDMDHENMFWYRQDPGLGLRLIYFSYDVKMKEKGDIPEGYSVSREKKERFSLILESASTNQTSMYLCASSLRVGRGNFRANEKLFFGSGTQLSVL.

This clone was seen only a few times. Within the sample, other DNA sequences also encode this same CDR3. V is TRBV4-3 and J is TRBJ1-6; D gene unclear. The CDR3 contains 13 residues. Germline CDR1 reads LGHNA; CDR2 reads YSLEER. Trimming stripped 1 base from V and 4 bases from J, with 2 bases between. DNA for the CDR3: TGCGCCAGCAGCCAAGCGTATAATTCACCCCTCCACTTT. Protein: CASSQAYNSPLHF.

This rearrangement joins TRBV27 to TRBJ1-2; perhaps TRBD1 as D (5 bases). This CDR3 is 18 amino acids long. The germline gives CDR1 MNHEY, CDR2 SMNVEV (reference sequence). V was pared by 5 bases and J by 8 bases, with 30 bases between. CDR3 sequence: CASSARDPRGRGSEGYTF. DNA of the CDR3: TGTGCCAGCAGTGCAAGGGACCCACGGGGAAGGGGTTCTGAGGGCTACACCTTC.

This clone was detected only a few times. For the CDR3, the DNA is TGCAGCGTTCAGGCCAGTAAGAACACTGAAGCTTTCTTT. Translating it yields CSVQASKNTEAFF. The rearrangement uses TRBV29-1 and TRBJ1-1; D ambiguous. V was pared by 5 bases and J by 1 base, with 11 bases between. CDR1 and CDR2 from the germline V gene are SQVTM and ANQGSEA. CDR3 length: 13 residues.

The V and J genes are TRBV20-1 and TRBJ1-2; D unclear. The CDR3 is 8 amino acids. The germline V gene has CDR1 DFQATT and CDR2 SNEGSKA (reference sequence). Written as DNA, the CDR3 is TGCAGCGAGGATGGCTACACCTTC. The encoded protein is CSEDGYTF.

Regarding this clone: This sample includes further DNA sequences coding for the same CDR3. J is TRBJ1-2 and V is TRBV12-3 or TRBV12-4; 8 bases are shared with TRBD1. V lost 7 bases, J lost 8 bases, and 6 bases stayed unmatched. The CDR3 totals 12 residues. CDR3 protein: CASTRTGHGYTF. In DNA, the CDR3 is TGTGCCAGCACCCGGACAGGGCACGGCTACACCTTC.

The CDR3 protein is CASSPAPAFF. The CDR3 DNA sequence: TGTGCCAGCAGCCCGGCCCCGGCGTTCTTC. The chain employs TRBV6-2 or TRBV6-3 and TRBJ2-1; the D is unclear. This CDR3 is 10 amino acids long. CDR1 is MNHEY, CDR2 SVGEGT, per germline. V was trimmed by 6 bases and J by 15 bases, leaving 12 bases between them.

The V call is TRBV7-6, the J call TRBJ2-1, with D perhaps being TRBD1 or TRBD2 (5 bases each). Germline V gene lookup returns CDR1 SGHVS and CDR2 FNYEAQ. V lost 5 bases to trimming and J lost 0 bases, with 14 bases between them. The CDR3 is made up of 16 amino acids. The CDR3 protein is CASSPGRRSSYNEQFF. CDR3 in DNA: TGTGCCAGCAGCCCGGGACGAAGGAGCTCCTACAATGAGCAGTTCTTC.

V gene TRBV5-4 combines with J gene TRBJ2-7, with TRBD2 identical over 10 bases. V shed 4 bases and J 4 bases; nucleotides not matched to a gene: 17. The CDR3 is made up of 18 amino acids. Germline V gene sequence: CDR1 SGHNT, CDR2 YYREEE (reference sequence). Written as DNA, the CDR3 is TGTGCCAGCAGCCCGTACCCTTTAGGACTAGCGGAGATGTACGAGCAGTACGTC. This translates into CASSPYPLGLAEMYEQYV.